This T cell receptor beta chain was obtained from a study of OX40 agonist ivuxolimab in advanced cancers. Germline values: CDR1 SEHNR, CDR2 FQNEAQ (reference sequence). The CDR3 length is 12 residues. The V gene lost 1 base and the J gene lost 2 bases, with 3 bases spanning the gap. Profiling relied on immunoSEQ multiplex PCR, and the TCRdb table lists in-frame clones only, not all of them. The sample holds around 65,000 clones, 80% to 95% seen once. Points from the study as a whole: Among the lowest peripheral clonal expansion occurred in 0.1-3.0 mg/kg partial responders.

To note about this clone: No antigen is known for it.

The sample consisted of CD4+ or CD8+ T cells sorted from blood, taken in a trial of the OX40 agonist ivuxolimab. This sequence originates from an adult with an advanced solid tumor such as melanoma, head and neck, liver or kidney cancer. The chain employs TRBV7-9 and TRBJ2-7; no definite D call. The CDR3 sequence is CASSLVPYEQYF. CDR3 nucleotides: TGTGCCAGCAGCTTAGTACCCTACGAGCAGTACTTC.